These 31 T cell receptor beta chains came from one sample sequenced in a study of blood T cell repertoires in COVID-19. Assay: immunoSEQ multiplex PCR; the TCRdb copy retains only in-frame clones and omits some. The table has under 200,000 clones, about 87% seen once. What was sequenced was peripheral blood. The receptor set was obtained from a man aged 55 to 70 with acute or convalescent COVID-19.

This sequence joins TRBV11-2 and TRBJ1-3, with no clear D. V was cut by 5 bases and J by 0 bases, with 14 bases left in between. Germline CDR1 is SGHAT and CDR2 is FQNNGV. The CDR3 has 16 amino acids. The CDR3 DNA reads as TGTGCCAGCAGCCGACTGACGGCGCTCTCTGGAAACACCATATATTTT. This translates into CASSRLTALSGNTIYF.

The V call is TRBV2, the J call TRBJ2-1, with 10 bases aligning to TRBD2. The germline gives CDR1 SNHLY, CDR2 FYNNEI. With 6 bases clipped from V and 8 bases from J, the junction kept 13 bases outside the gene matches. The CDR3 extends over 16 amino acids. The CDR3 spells CASRWMSGGASDEQFF. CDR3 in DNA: TGTGCCAGCAGATGGATGAGCGGGGGGGCCTCGGATGAGCAGTTCTTC.

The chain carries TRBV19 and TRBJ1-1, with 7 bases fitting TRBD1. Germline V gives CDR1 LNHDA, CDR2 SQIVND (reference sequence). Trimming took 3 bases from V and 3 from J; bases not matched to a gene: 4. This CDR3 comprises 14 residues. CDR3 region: CASSMERGHTEAFF. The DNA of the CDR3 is TGTGCCAGTAGTATGGAAAGGGGGCACACTGAAGCTTTCTTT.

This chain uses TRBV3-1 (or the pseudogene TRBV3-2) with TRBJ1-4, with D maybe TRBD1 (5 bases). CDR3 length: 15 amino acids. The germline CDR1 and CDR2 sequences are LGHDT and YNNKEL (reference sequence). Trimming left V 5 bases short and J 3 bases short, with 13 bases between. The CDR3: CASSSTGGPNEKLFF. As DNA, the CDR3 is TGTGCCAGCAGCTCGACGGGGGGACCTAATGAAAAACTGTTTTTT.

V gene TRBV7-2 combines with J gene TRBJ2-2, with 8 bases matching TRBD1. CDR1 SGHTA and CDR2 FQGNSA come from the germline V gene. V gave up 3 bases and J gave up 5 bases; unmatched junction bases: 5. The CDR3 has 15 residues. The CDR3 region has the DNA TGTGCCAGCAGCTTTGACAGGGGTCAAACCGGGGAGCTGTTTTTT. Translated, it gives CASSFDRGQTGELFF. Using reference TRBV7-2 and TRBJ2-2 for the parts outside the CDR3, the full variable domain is GAGVSQSPSNKVTEKGKDVELRCDPISGHTALYWYRQSLGQGLEFLIYFQGNSAPDKSGLPSDRFSAERTGGSVSTLTIQRTQQEDSAVYLCASSFDRGQTGELFFGEGSRLTVL.

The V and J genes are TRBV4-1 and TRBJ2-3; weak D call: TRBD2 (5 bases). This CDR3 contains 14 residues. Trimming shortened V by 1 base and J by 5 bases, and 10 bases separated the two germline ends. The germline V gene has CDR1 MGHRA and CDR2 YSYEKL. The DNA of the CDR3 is TGCGCCAGCAGCCAAGGAATAGGGAGAGATACGCAGTATTTT. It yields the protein CASSQGIGRDTQYF.

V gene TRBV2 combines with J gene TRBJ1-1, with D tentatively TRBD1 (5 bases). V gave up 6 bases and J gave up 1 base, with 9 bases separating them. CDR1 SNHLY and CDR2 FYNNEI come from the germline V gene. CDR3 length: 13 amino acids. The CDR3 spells CASRGDRNTEAFF. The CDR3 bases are TGTGCCAGCAGAGGGGATAGGAACACTGAAGCTTTCTTT.

CDR3 DNA sequence: TGTGCCAGCAGCTCGGACAGGGCGGCTTTCTTT. Amino acids: CASSSDRAAFF. V and J are TRBV12-3 or TRBV12-4 and TRBJ1-1; 8 bases line up with TRBD1. The CDR3 spans 11 residues. The V and J ends lost 6 bases and 11 bases, in that order; junction bases with no gene match: 5.

In nucleotides, the CDR3 is TGTGCCAGCAGCAAGGGGGCAAGGGAGACCCAGTACTTC. This encodes CASSKGARETQYF. The J gene is TRBJ2-5, the V gene TRBV9, with TRBD1 matching 7 bases. The CDR3 spans 13 residues. The V gene end was trimmed by 4 bases and the J gene end by 5 bases; junction bases not matched to a gene: 5. Germline CDR1 is SGDLS and CDR2 is YYNGEE.

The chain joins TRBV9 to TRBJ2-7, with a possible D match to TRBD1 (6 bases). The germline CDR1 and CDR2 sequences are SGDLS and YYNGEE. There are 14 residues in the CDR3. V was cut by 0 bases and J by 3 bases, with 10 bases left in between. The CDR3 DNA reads TGTGCCAGCAGCGTAGATCCGGACAGCTACGAGCAGTACTTC. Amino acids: CASSVDPDSYEQYF.

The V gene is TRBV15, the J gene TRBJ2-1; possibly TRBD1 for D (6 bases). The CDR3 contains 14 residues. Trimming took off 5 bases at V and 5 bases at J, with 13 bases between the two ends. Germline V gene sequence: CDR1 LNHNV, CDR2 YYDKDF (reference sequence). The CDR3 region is CATSEDSLDNEQFF. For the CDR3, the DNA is TGTGCCACCAGCGAGGACAGCCTGGACAATGAGCAGTTCTTC. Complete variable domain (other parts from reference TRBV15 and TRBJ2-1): DAMVIQNPRYQVTQFGKPVTLSCSQTLNHNVMYWYQQKSSQAPKLLFHYYDKDFNNEADTPDNFQSRRPNTSFCFLDIRSPGLGDTAMYLCATSEDSLDNEQFFGPGTRLTVL.

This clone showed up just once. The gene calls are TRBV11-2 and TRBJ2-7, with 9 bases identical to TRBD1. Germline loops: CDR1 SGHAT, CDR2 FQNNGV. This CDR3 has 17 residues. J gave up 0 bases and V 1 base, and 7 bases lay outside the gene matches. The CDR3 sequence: CASSLGFGTGSSYEQYF. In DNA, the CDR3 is TGTGCCAGCAGCTTAGGCTTTGGGACAGGGAGCTCCTACGAGCAGTACTTC. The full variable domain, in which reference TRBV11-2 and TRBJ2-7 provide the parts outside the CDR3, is EAGVAQSPRYKIIEKRQSVAFWCNPISGHATLYWYQQILGQGPKLLIQFQNNGVVDDSQLPKDRFSAERLKGVDSTLKIQPAKLEDSAVYLCASSLGFGTGSSYEQYFGPGTRLTVT.

For the CDR3, the DNA is TGTGCCAGTAACCCAGGGGGATATGGCTACACCTTC. The encoded protein is CASNPGGYGYTF. This chain uses TRBV19 with TRBJ1-2, with 7 bases matching TRBD1. CDR3 length: 12 residues. Losses at the gene ends were 7 bases for V and 5 bases for J; bases not matched to a gene: 4. Germline lookup yields CDR1 LNHDA and CDR2 SQIVND (reference sequence).

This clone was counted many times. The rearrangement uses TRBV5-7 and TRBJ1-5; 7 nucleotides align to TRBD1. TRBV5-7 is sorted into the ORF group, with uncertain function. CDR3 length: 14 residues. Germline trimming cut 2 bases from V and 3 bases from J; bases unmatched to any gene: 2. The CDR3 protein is CASSLGGLNQPQHF. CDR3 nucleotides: TGTGCCAGCAGCTTAGGGGGCCTCAATCAGCCCCAGCATTTT.

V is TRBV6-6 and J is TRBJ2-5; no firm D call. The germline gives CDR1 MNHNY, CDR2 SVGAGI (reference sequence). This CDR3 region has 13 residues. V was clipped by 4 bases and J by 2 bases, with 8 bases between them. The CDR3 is CASSFRVQETQYF. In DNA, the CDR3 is TGTGCCAGCAGTTTTCGGGTGCAAGAGACCCAGTACTTC.

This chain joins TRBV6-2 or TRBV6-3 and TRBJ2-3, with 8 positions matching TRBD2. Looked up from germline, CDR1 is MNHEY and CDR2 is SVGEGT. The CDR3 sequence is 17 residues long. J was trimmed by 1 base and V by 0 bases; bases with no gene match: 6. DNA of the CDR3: TGTGCCAGCAGTTACTCGGCGGGACTAGTGGGCACAGATACGCAGTATTTT. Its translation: CASSYSAGLVGTDTQYF.

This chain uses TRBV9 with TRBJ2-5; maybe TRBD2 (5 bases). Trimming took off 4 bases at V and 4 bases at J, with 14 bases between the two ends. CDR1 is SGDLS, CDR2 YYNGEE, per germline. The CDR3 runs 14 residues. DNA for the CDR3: TGTGCCAGCAGCCCATCGGTCGAGGGAGAGACCCAGTACTTC. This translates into CASSPSVEGETQYF.

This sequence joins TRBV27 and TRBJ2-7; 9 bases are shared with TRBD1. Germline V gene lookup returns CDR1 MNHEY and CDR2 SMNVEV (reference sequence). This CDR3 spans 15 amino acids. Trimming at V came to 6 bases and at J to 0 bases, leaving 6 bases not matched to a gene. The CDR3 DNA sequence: TGTGCCAGCAGCCACAGGGGGCAGGGCTCCTACGAGCAGTACTTC. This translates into CASSHRGQGSYEQYF.

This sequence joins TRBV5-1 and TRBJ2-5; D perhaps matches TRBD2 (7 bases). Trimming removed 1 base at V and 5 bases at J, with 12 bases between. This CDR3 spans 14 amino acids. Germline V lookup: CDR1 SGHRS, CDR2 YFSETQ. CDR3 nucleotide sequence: TGCGCCAGCAGCTTGTGGTCGGGGGGCGAGACCCAGTACTTC. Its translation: CASSLWSGGETQYF.

The CDR3 coding sequence is TGTGCCTTACTTAAGAGAACTGGGGCCAACGTCCTGACTTTC. This translates into CALLKRTGANVLTF. J is TRBJ2-6 and V is TRBV30; unclear D gene. CDR3 length: 14 residues. Per germline, CDR1 GTSNPN and CDR2 SVGIG (reference sequence). The V and J ends lost 7 bases and 2 bases respectively, with 12 bases between them.

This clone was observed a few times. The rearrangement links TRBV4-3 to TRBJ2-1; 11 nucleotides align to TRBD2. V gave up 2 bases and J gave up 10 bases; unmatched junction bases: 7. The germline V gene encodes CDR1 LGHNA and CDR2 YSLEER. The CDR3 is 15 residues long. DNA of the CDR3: TGCGCCAGCAGCCAAATGCTAGCGGGAGGATACGAGCAGTTCTTC. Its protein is CASSQMLAGGYEQFF.

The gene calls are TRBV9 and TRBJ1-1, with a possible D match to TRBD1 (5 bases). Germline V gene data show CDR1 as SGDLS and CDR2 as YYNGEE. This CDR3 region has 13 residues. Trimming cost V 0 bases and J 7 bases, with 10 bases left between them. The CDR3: CASSVEGRGEAFF. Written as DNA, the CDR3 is TGTGCCAGCAGCGTAGAGGGTAGGGGTGAAGCTTTCTTT.

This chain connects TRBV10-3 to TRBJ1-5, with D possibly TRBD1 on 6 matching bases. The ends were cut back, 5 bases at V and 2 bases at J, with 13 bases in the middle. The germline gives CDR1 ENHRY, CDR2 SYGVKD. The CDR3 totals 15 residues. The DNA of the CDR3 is TGTGCCATCAGTCAGGGGTGGCCTGGCAATCAGCCCCAGCATTTT. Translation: CAISQGWPGNQPQHF.

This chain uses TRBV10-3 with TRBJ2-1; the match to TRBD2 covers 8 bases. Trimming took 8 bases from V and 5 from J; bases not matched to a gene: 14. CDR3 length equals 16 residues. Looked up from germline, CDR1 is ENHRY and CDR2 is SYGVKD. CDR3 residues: CAILITGREEHNEQFF. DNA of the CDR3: TGTGCCATCCTGATCACCGGGCGGGAGGAGCACAATGAGCAGTTCTTC.

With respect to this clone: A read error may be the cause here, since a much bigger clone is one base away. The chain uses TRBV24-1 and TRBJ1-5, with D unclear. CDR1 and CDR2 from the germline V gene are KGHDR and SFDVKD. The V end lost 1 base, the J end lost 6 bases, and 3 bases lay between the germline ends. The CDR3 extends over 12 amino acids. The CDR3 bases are TGTGCCACCAGTGATTTCGGTCAGCCCCAGCATTTT. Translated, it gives CATSDFGQPQHF.

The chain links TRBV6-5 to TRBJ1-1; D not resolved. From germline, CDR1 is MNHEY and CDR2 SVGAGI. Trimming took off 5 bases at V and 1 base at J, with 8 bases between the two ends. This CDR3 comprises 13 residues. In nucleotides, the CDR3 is TGTGCCAGCAGTCGTAAATGGAACACTGAAGCTTTCTTT. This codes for CASSRKWNTEAFF.

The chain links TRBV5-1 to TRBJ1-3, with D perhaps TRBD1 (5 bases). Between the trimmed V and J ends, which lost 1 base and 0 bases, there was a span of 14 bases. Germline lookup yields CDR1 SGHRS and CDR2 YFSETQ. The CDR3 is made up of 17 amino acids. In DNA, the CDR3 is TGCGCCAGCAGCTTGCTCAGTACAGGCGACTCTGGAAACACCATATATTTT. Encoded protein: CASSLLSTGDSGNTIYF. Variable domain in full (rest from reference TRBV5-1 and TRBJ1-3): KAGVTQTPRYLIKTRGQQVTLSCSPISGHRSVSWYQQTPGQGLQFLFEYFSETQRNKGNFPGRFSGRQFSNSRSEMNVSTLELGDSALYLCASSLLSTGDSGNTIYFGEGSWLTVV.

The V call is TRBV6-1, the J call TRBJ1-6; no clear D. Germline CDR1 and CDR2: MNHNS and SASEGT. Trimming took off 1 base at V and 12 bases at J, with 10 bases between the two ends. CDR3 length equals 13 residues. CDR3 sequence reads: CASSEVAGQPLHF. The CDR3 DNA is TGTGCCAGCAGTGAAGTCGCAGGTCAACCCCTCCACTTT.

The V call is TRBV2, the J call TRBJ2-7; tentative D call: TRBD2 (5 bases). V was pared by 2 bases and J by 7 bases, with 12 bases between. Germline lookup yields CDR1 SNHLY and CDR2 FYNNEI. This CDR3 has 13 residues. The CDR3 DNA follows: TGTGCCAGCAGTGAACAGCGGCCGGGAGAGCAGTACTTC. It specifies CASSEQRPGEQYF.

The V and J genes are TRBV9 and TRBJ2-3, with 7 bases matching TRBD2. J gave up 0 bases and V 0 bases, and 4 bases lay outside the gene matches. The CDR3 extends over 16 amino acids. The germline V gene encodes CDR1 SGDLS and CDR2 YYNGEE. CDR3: CASSVASGDSTDTQYF. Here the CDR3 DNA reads TGTGCCAGCAGCGTAGCGAGCGGGGATAGCACAGATACGCAGTATTTT.

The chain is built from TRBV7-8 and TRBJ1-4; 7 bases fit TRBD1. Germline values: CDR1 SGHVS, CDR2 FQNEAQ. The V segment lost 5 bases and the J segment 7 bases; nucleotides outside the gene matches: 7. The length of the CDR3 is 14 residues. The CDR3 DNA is TGTGCCAGCAGCCCGCGGGACAGATCTGAAAAACTGTTTTTT. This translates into CASSPRDRSEKLFF.